In its sample, the clone carrying this T cell receptor (beta chain) was seen many times. Amplified TCR beta CDR3 regions were obtained using RNA transcripts as template. HTBI primers served in a first-round RT-PCR, which a second-round multiplex PCR followed. TCRdb re-derived calls from the multiplex PCR reads in MiXCR, one entry per CDR3 protein. Among about 200,000 distinct CDR3 sequences, under 30% were seen once, and the ten largest hold approximately 9.6%. This CDR3 is built from 15 residues. Trimming at V came to 2 bases and at J to 2 bases, leaving 1 base not matched to a gene. The germline V gene encodes CDR1 MNHEY and CDR2 SVGEGT. This entry belongs to a study of Graves' ophthalmopathy and Graves' hyperthyroidism.

Sequencing input: peripheral blood. The V gene is TRBV6-2 or TRBV6-3, the J gene TRBJ1-5; 9 bases align to TRBD1. The sequence was obtained from a man aged 45-65 years with Graves' ophthalmopathy. CDR3 in DNA: TGTGCCAGCAGTTACCGGACAGGGGGCAATCAGCCCCAGCATTTT. As protein: CASSYRTGGNQPQHF.